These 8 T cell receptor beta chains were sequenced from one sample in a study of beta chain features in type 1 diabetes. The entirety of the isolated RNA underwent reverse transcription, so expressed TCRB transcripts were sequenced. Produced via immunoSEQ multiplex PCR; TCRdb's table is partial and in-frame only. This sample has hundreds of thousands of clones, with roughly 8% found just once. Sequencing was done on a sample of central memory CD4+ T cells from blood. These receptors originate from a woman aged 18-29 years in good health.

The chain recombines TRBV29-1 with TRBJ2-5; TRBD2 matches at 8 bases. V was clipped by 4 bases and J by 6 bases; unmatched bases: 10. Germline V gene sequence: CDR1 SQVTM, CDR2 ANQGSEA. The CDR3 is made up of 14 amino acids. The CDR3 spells CSVVVWTSSQTQYF. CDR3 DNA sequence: TGCAGCGTTGTGGTCTGGACTAGCAGTCAGACCCAGTACTTC. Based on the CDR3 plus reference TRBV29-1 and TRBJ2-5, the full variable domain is SAVISQKPSRDICQRGTSLTIQCQVDSQVTMMFWYRQQPGQSLTLIATANQGSEATYESGFVIDKFPISRPNLTFSTLTVSNMSPEDSSIYLCSVVVWTSSQTQYFGPGTRLLVL.

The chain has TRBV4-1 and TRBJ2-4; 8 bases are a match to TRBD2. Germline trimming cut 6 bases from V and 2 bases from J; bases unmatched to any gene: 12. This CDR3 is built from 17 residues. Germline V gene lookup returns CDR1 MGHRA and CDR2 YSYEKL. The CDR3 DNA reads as TGCGCCAGCAGGGCCCTTCTAGCGGGTGCGACCAAAAACATTCAGTACTTC. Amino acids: CASRALLAGATKNIQYF.

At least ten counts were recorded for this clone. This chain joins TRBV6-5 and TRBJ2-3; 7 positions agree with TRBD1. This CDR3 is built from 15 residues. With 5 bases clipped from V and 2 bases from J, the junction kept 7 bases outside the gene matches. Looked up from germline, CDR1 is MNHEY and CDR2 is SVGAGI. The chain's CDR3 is CASSTGQMNTDTQYF. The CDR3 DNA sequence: TGTGCCAGCAGTACGGGACAGATGAACACAGATACGCAGTATTTT.

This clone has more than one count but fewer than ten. CDR3 in amino acids: CASSPPRGRSYSNQPQHF. The DNA of the CDR3 is TGTGCCAGCAGTCCCCCAAGGGGTAGATCCTATAGCAATCAGCCCCAGCATTTT. The chain employs TRBV28 and TRBJ1-5, with a tentative D call TRBD1 (5 bases). The germline V gene encodes CDR1 MDHEN and CDR2 SYDVKM. V was clipped by 5 bases and J by 0 bases, with 20 bases between them. The CDR3 has 18 amino acids.

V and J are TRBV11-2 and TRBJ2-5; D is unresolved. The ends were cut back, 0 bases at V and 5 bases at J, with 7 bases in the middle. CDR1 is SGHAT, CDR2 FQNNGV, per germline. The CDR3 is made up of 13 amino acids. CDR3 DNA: TGTGCCAGCAGCTTAGAGAATAGGGAGACCCAGTACTTC. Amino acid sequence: CASSLENRETQYF.

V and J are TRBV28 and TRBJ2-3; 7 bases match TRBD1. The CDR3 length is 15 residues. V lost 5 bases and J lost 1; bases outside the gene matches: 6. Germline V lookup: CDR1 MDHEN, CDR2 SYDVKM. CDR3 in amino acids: CASSPTGVGTDTQYF. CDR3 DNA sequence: TGTGCCAGCAGTCCTACAGGGGTTGGCACAGATACGCAGTATTTT.

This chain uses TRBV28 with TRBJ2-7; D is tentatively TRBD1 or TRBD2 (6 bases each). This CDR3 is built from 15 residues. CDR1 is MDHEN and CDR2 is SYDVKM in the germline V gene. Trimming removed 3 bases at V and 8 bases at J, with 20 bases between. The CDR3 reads CASSFSVSGGRKQYF. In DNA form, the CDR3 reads TGTGCCAGCAGTTTTTCCGTTTCTGGGGGGCGAAAGCAGTACTTC. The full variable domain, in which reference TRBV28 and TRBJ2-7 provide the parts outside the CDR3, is DVKVTQSSRYLVKRTGEKVFLECVQDMDHENMFWYRQDPGLGLRLIYFSYDVKMKEKGDIPEGYSVSREKKERFSLILESASTNQTSMYLCASSFSVSGGRKQYFGPGTRLTVT.

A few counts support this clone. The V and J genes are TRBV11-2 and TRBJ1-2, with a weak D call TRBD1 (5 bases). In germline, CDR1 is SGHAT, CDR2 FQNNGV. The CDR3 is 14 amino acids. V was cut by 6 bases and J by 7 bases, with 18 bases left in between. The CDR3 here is CASREPGRASGYTF. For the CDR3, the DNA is TGTGCCAGCAGGGAGCCGGGCAGGGCAAGTGGCTACACCTTC.